This TCR beta chain was identified in a study of T-cell reconstitution after alpha-beta-depleted transplantation in children. This clonotype has ten or more counts. What it binds is not known. CDR1 is KGHSH and CDR2 is LQKENI in the germline V gene. There are 18 residues in the CDR3. V lost 2 bases to trimming and J lost 4 bases; unmatched junction nucleotides: 11. Unique molecular identifiers were incorporated during preparation of the TCRbeta library. TCRdb reanalysed the PCR reads using MiXCR and keeps one entry per CDR3 protein. The sample carries 200,000 or so distinct CDR3 sequences, about 6% recorded once. Overall study results and limits: Expanded graft clones numbering several hundred reportedly gave rise to alpha-beta T cells about two months after transplant. The study traced high day-60 TCRbeta diversity in some patients to surviving recipient T cells and thymic progenitors. T cells produced anew were the main source of T-cell counts and diversity one year after transplant.

Material: PBMCs, obtained before TCRalphabeta/CD19-depleted stem cell transplant. The sequence came from a girl under three years old with combined immunodeficiency, due to receive a stem cell transplant. The chain recombines TRBV18 with TRBJ2-1; 10 nucleotides line up with TRBD1. The CDR3 DNA follows: TGTGCCAGCTCACCAAGTAGCAGATGGGACAGGGGTTACAATGAGCAGTTCTTC. Translated, it gives CASSPSSRWDRGYNEQFF.